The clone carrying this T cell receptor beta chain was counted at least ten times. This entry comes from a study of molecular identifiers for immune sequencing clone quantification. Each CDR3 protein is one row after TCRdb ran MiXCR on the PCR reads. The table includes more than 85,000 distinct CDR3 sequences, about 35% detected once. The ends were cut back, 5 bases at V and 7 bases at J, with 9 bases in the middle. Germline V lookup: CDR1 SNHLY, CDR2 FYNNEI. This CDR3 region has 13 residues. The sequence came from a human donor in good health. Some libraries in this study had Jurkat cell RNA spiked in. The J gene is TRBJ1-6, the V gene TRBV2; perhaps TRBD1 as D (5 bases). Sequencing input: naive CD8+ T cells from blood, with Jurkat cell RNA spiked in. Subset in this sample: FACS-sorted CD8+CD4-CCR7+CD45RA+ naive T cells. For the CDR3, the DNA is TGTGCCAGCAGTTTGGCAGGGAATTCACCCCTCCACTTT. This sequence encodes CASSLAGNSPLHF. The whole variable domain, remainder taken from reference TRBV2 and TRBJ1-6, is EPEVTQTPSHQVTQMGQEVILRCVPISNHLYFYWYRQILGQKVEFLVSFYNNEISEKSEIFDDQFSVERPDGSNFTLKIRSTKLEDSAMYFCASSLAGNSPLHFGNGTRLTVT.